This TCR beta chain is drawn from a study of PD-L1 blockade in urothelial cancer. Study-level information: Researchers looked at the blood 3 weeks (second dose) and 6 weeks after treatment began. Counts from blood samples showed a median of 141,255 T cells.

Generated by immunoSEQ multiplex PCR, the TCRdb table keeps only in-frame clones and is missing some. The repertoire holds some 75,000 clones, with approximately 90% as singletons. This sample's time point: peripheral blood 6 weeks after treatment start. The specimen was PBMCs, collected around atezolizumab (anti-PD-L1) treatment. The sequence was obtained from a woman of 80 years or more with urothelial cancer.

CDR3 in DNA: TGTGCCAGCAGCTCCCCCGGGGGTAGGGGAAAGAGCACTGAAGCTTTCTTT. Translated: CASSSPGGRGKSTEAFF. The V call is TRBV5-6, the J call TRBJ1-1; tentative D call: TRBD1 (5 bases). This CDR3 comprises 17 residues. V was pared by 3 bases and J by 4 bases, with 22 bases between. Germline CDR1 is SGHDT and CDR2 is YYEEEE.